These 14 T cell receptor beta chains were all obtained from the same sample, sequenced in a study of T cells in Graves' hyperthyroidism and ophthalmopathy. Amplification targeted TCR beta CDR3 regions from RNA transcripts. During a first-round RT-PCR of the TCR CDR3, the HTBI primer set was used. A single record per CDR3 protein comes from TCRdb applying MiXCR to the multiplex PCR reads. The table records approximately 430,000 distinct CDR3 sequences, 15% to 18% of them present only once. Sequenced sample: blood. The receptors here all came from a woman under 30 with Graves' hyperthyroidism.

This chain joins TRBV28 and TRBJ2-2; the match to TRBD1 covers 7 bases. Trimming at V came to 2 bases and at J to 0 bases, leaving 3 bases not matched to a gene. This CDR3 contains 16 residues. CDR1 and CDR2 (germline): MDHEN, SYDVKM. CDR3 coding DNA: TGTGCCAGCAGTTTAGCCGGGACAGCGAACACCGGGGAGCTGTTTTTT. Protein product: CASSLAGTANTGELFF. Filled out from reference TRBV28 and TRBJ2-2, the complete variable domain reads DVKVTQSSRYLVKRTGEKVFLECVQDMDHENMFWYRQDPGLGLRLIYFSYDVKMKEKGDIPEGYSVSREKKERFSLILESASTNQTSMYLCASSLAGTANTGELFFGEGSRLTVL.

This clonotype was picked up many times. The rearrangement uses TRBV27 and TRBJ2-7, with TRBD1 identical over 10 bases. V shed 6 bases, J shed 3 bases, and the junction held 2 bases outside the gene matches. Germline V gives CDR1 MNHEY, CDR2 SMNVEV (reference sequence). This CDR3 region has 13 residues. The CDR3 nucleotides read TGTGCCAGCAGGTGGACAGGGGGCTACGAGCAGTACTTC. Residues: CASRWTGGYEQYF.

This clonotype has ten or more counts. The CDR3, as DNA: TGTGCCAGCAGCCCAGCACTAGAAGAGCAGTTCTTC. Its translation: CASSPALEEQFF. V is TRBV28 and J is TRBJ2-1; D is perhaps TRBD2 (5 bases). Trimming cost V 6 bases and J 10 bases, with 13 bases left between them. Germline values: CDR1 MDHEN, CDR2 SYDVKM. The CDR3 has 12 amino acids.

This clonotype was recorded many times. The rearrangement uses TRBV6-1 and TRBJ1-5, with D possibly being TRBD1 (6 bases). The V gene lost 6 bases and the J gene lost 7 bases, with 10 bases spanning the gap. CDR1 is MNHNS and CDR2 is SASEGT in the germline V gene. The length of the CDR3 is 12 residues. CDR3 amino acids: CASRDSEQPQHF. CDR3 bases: TGTGCCAGCAGGGACAGTGAACAGCCCCAGCATTTT.

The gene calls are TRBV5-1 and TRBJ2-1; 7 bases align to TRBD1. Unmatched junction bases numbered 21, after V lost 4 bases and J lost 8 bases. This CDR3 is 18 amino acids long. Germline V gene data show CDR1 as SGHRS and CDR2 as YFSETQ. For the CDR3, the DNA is TGCGCCAGCAGCACCAATACCGGGACAGTCCTTTCTGTTTATGAGCAGTTCTTC. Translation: CASSTNTGTVLSVYEQFF. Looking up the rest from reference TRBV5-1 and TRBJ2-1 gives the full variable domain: KAGVTQTPRYLIKTRGQQVTLSCSPISGHRSVSWYQQTPGQGLQFLFEYFSETQRNKGNFPGRFSGRQFSNSRSEMNVSTLELGDSALYLCASSTNTGTVLSVYEQFFGPGTRLTVL.

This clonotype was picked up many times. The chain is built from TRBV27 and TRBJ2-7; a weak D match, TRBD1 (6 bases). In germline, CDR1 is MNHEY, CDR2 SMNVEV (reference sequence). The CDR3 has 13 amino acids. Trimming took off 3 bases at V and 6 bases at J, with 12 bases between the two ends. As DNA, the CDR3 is TGTGCCAGCAGTTTCGGACAGTCTAGCGAGCAGTACTTC. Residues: CASSFGQSSEQYF.

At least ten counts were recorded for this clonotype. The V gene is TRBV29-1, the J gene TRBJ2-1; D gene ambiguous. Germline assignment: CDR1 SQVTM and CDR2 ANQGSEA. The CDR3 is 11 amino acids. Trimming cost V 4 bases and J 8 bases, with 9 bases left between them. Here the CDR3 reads CSVGSSYEQFF. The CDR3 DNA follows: TGCAGCGTTGGGAGTAGCTATGAGCAGTTCTTC.

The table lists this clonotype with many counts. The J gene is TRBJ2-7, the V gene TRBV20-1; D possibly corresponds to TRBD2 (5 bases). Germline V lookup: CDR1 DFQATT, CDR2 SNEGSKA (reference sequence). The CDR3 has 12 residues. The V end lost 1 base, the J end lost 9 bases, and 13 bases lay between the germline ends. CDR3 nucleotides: TGCAGTGCTAGAGCCAGCGGCAGAGGGCAGTACTTC. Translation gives CSARASGRGQYF.

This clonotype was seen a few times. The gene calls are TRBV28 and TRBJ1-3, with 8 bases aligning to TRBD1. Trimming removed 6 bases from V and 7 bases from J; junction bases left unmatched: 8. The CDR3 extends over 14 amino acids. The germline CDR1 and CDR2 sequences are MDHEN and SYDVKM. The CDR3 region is CASSQGDRGNTIYF. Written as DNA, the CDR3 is TGTGCCAGCAGCCAGGGAGACAGGGGTAACACCATATATTTT.

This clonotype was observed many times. The chain's CDR3 is CASSRNGASSYNEQFF. The CDR3 DNA reads as TGTGCCAGCAGCCGGAACGGGGCCTCTTCCTACAATGAGCAGTTCTTC. The chain combines TRBV3-1 with TRBJ2-1; D might be TRBD1 or TRBD2, each matching 5 bases. The ends were cut back, 4 bases at V and 1 base at J, with 14 bases in the middle. This CDR3 is built from 16 residues. The germline CDR1 and CDR2 sequences are LGHDT and YNNKEL (reference sequence).

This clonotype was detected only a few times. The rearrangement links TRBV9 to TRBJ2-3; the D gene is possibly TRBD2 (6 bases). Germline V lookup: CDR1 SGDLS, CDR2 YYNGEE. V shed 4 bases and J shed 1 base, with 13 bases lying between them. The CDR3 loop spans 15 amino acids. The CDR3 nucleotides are TGTGCCAGCAGCCCCCGAGCGGGCCGCACAGATACGCAGTATTTT. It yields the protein CASSPRAGRTDTQYF.

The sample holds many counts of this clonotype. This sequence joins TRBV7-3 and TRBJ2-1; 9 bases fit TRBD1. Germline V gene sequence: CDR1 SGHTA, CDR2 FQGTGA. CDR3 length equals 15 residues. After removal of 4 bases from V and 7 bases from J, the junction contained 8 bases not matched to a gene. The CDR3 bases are TGTGCCAGCAGCTCCCCAGGGACAGGGCTAAATGAGCAGTTCTTC. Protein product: CASSSPGTGLNEQFF.

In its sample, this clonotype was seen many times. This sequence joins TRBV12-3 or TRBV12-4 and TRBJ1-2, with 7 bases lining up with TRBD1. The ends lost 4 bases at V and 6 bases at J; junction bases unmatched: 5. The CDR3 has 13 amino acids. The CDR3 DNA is TGTGCCAGCAGTTACAGGGGCGAGGATGGCTACACCTTC. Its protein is CASSYRGEDGYTF.

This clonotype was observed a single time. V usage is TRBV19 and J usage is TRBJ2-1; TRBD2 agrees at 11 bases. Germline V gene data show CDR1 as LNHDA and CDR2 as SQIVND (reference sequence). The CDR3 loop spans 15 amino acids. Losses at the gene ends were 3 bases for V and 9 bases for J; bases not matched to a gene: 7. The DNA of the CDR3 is TGTGCCAGTAGTATCAGGGTAGCGGGAGGGCCTGAGCAGTTCTTC. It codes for CASSIRVAGGPEQFF.